The text below deals with one T cell receptor beta chain. As yet, its antigen is unknown. This record belongs to a study of shared clonotypes between healthy human individuals. Findings of the study overall: An effect of sequencing depth on clonotype sharing among donors was expected. The small donor group covered limited genetic and exposure diversity.

V was clipped by 3 bases and J by 4 bases; unmatched bases: 9. This CDR3 region has 16 residues. Per the germline V gene, CDR1 is MNHNS and CDR2 is SASEGT. The input for sorted-subset replicate PCRs was roughly 180 ng DNA, approximately 30,000 T cell genomes. TCRdb's copy holds only in-frame clones and misses some; the assay was immunoSEQ multiplex PCR. The sample lists about 610,000 clones, around 97% occurring once. The sequence derives from a woman in her 30s in good health. The chain recombines TRBV6-1 with TRBJ2-7; 10 positions agree with TRBD2. Material: naive CD4+ T cells sorted from blood. The subset denotes: CD45RA+ positively selected. The DNA of the CDR3 is TGTGCCAGCAGTGATGAGGCTAGCGGGAGTGGGTACGAGCAGTACTTC. Translation gives CASSDEASGSGYEQYF.